This T cell receptor (beta chain) is drawn from a study of T cell changes during pregnancy in multiple sclerosis. Profiled with immunoSEQ multiplex PCR; TCRdb holds only in-frame clones, not every one. The repertoire holds around 99,000 clones, 80% to 95% seen once, with 0.78% in the top ten. Germline V gene data show CDR1 as MGHRA and CDR2 as YSYEKL. The CDR3 is 21 residues long. Trimming pared 3 bases from V and 1 base from J, leaving 30 bases between. The TCR sequence derives from a female donor in good health, enrolled as a control in a pregnancy study. The rearrangement joins TRBV4-1 to TRBJ1-2; TRBD1 is a possible D gene (6 bases). This specimen was peripheral blood, taken in the third trimester of pregnancy. The CDR3, as DNA: TGCGCCAGCAGCCACCCGGAGACTATTCAGGGGCCGGAACCCTTTAACTATGGCTACACCTTC. It yields the protein CASSHPETIQGPEPFNYGYTF.